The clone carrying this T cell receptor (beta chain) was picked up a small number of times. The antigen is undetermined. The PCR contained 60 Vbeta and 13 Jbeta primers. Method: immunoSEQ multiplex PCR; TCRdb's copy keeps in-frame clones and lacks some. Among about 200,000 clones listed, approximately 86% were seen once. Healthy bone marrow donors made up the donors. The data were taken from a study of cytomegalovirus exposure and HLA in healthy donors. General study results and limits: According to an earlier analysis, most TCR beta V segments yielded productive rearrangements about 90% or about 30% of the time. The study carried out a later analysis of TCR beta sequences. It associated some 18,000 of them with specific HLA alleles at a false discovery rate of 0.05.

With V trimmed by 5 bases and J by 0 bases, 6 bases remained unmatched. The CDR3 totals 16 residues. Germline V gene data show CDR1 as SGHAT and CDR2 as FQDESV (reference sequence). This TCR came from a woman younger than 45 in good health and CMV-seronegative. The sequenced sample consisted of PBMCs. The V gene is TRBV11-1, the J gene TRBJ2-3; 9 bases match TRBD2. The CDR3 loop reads CASSPGLALSTDTQYF. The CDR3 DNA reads TGTGCCAGCAGCCCGGGACTAGCACTTAGCACAGATACGCAGTATTTT. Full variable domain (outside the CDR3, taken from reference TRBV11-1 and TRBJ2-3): EAEVAQSPRYKITEKSQAVAFWCDPISGHATLYWYRQILGQGPELLVQFQDESVVDDSQLPKDRFSAERLKGVDSTLKIQPAELGDSAMYLCASSPGLALSTDTQYFGPGTRLTVL.